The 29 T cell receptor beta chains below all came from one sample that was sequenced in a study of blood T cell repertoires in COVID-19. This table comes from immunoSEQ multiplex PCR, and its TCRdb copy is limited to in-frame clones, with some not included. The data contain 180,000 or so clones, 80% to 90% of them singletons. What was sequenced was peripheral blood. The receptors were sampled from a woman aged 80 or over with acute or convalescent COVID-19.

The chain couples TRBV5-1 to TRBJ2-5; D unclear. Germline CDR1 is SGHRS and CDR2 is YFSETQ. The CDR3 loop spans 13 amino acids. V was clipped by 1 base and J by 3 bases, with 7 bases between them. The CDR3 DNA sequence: TGCGCCAGCAGCTTGCCCGGAGAAGAGACCCAGTACTTC. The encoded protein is CASSLPGEETQYF.

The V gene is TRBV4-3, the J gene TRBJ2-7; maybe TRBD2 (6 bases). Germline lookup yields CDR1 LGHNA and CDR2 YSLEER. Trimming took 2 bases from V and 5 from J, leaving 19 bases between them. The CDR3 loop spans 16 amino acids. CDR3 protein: CASSQSSWGERNEQYF. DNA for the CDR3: TGCGCCAGCAGCCAATCCTCTTGGGGGGAACGAAACGAGCAGTACTTC.

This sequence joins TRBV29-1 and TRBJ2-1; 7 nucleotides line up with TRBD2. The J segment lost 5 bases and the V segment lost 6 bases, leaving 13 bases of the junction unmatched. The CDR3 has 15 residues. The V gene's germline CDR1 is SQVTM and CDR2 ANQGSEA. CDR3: CSVPLGGRRDNEQFF. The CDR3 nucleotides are TGCAGCGTCCCCCTGGGCGGGAGACGGGACAATGAGCAGTTCTTC.

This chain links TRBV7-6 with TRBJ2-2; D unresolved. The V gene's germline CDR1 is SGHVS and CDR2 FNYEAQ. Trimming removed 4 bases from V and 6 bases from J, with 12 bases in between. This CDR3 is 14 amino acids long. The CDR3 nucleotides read TGTGCCAGCAGCTCCCTGGTGGGCCCCGGGGAGCTGTTTTTT. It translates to CASSSLVGPGELFF.

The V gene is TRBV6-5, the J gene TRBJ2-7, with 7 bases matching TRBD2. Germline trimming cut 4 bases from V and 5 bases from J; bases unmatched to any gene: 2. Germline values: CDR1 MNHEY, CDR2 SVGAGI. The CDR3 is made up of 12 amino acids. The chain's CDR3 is CASSSTSHEQYF. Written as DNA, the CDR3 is TGTGCCAGCAGTTCGACTAGCCACGAGCAGTACTTC.

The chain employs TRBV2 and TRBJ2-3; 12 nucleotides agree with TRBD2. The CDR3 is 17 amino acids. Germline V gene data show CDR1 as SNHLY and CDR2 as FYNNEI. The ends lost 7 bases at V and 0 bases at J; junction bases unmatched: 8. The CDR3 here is CASTSGRGVWSTDTQYF. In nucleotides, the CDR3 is TGTGCCAGCACTAGCGGGAGGGGGGTATGGAGCACAGATACGCAGTATTTT.

This CDR3 is CASGGFGNTIYF. The DNA for the CDR3 is TGCGCCAGCGGAGGTTTCGGAAACACCATATATTTT. This chain uses TRBV5-1 with TRBJ1-3; D not certain. Trimming pared 7 bases from V and 4 bases from J, leaving 9 bases between. Germline V CDR1 and CDR2: SGHRS, YFSETQ. The CDR3 is made up of 12 amino acids. The whole variable domain, remainder taken from reference TRBV5-1 and TRBJ1-3, is KAGVTQTPRYLIKTRGQQVTLSCSPISGHRSVSWYQQTPGQGLQFLFEYFSETQRNKGNFPGRFSGRQFSNSRSEMNVSTLELGDSALYLCASGGFGNTIYFGEGSWLTVV.

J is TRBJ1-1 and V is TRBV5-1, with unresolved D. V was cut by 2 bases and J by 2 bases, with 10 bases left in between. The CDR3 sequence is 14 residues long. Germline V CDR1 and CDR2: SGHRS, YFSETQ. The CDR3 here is CASSFSGINTEAFF. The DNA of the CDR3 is TGCGCCAGCAGCTTTTCGGGGATTAACACTGAAGCTTTCTTT.

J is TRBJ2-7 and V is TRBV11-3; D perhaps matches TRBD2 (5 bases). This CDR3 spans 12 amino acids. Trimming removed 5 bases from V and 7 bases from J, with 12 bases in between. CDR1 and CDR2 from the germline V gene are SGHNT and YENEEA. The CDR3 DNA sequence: TGTGCCAGCAGCCTGGGAGTAGGTGAGCAGTACTTC. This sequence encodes CASSLGVGEQYF.

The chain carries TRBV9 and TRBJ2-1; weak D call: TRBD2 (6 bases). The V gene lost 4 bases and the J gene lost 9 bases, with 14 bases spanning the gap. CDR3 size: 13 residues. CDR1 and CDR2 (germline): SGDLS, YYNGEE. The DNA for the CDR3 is TGTGCCAGCAGCTTGGGACTTCCTGGTGAGCAGTTCTTC. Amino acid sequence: CASSLGLPGEQFF.

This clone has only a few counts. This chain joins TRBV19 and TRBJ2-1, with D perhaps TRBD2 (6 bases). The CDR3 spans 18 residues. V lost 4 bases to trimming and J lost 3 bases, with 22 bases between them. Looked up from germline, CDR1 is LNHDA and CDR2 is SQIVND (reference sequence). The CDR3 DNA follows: TGTGCCAGTAGTACCGGGGGAAGGGACTTCTTTCTCTACAATGAGCAGTTCTTC. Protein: CASSTGGRDFFLYNEQFF.

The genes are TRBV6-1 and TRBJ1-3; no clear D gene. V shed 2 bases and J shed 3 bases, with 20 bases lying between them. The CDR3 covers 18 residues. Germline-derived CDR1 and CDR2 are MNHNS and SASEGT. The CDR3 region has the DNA TGTGCCAGCAGTGAATTTCTCACGGGTGTCGGTAGTGGAAACACCATATATTTT. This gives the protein CASSEFLTGVGSGNTIYF.

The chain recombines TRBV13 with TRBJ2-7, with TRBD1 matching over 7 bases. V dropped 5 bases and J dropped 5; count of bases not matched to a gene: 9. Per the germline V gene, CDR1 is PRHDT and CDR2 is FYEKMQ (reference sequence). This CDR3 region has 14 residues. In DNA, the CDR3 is TGTGCCAGCAGCCCGACAGGGTGGAGGAACGAGCAGTACTTC. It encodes CASSPTGWRNEQYF.

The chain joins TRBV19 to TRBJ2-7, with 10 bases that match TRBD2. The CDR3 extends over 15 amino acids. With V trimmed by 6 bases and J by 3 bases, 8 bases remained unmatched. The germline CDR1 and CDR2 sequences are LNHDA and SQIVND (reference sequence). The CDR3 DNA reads TGTGCCAGTAGGACTCAGCGGGAGGGGAACTACGAGCAGTACTTC. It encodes CASRTQREGNYEQYF.

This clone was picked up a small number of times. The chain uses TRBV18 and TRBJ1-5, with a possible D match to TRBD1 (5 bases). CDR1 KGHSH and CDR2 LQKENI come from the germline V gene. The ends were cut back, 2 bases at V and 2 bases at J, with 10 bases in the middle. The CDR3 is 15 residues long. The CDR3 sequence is CASSPGAWGNQPQHF. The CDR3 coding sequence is TGTGCCAGCTCACCAGGGGCCTGGGGCAATCAGCCCCAGCATTTT.

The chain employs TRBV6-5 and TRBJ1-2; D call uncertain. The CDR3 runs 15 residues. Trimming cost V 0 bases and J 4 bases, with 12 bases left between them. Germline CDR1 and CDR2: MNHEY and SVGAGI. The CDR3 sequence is CASSYSRVEGYGYTF. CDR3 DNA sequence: TGTGCCAGCAGTTACTCGAGAGTCGAGGGCTATGGCTACACCTTC.

CDR3 bases: TGCGCCAGCAGTGGGGCAGGGAACACTGAAGCTTTCTTT. It codes for CASSGAGNTEAFF. J is TRBJ1-1 and V is TRBV10-1; D unclear. Per germline, CDR1 WNHNN and CDR2 SYGVQD (reference sequence). The CDR3 is 13 amino acids. Trimming removed 4 bases from V and 1 base from J, with 7 bases in between.

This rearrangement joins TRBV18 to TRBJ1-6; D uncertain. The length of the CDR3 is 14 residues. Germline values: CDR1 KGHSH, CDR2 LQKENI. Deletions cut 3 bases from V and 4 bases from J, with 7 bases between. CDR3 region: CASSPVLYNSPLHF. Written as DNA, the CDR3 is TGTGCCAGCTCACCGGTACTGTATAATTCACCCCTCCACTTT. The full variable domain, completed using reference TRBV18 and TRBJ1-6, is NAGVMQNPRHLVRRRGQEARLRCSPMKGHSHVYWYRQLPEEGLKFMVYLQKENIIDESGMPKERFSAEFPKEGPSILRIQQVVRGDSAAYFCASSPVLYNSPLHFGNGTRLTVT.

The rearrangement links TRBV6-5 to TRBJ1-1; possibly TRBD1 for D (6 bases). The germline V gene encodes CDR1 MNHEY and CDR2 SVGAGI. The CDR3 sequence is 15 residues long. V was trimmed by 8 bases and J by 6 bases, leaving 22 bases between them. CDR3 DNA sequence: TGTGCCAGCGGGAGCCCGGGACAAAGGAGCCCTGAAGCTTTCTTT. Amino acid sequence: CASGSPGQRSPEAFF.

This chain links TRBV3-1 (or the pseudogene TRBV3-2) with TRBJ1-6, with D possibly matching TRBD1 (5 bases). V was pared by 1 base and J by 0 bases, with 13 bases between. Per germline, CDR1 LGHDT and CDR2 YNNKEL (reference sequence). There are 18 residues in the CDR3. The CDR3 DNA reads TGTGCCAGCAGCCAAGGAAACAGGCCTAGCTCCTATAATTCACCCCTCCACTTT. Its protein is CASSQGNRPSSYNSPLHF.

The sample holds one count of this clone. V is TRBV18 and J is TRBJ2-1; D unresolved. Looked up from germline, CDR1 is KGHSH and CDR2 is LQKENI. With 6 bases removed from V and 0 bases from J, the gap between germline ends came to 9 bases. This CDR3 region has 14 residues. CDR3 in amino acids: CASSATTSYNEQFF. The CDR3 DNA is TGTGCCAGCTCGGCGACAACCTCCTACAATGAGCAGTTCTTC. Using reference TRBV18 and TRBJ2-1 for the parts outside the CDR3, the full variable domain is NAGVMQNPRHLVRRRGQEARLRCSPMKGHSHVYWYRQLPEEGLKFMVYLQKENIIDESGMPKERFSAEFPKEGPSILRIQQVVRGDSAAYFCASSATTSYNEQFFGPGTRLTVL.

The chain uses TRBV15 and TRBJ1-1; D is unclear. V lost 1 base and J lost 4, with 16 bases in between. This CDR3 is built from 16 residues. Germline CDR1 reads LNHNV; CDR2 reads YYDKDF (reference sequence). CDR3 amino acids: CATSRGQATAGTEAFF. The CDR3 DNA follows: TGTGCCACCAGCAGAGGTCAGGCCACGGCAGGCACTGAAGCTTTCTTT. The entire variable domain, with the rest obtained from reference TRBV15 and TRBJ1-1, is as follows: DAMVIQNPRYQVTQFGKPVTLSCSQTLNHNVMYWYQQKSSQAPKLLFHYYDKDFNNEADTPDNFQSRRPNTSFCFLDIRSPGLGDTAMYLCATSRGQATAGTEAFFGQGTRLTVV.

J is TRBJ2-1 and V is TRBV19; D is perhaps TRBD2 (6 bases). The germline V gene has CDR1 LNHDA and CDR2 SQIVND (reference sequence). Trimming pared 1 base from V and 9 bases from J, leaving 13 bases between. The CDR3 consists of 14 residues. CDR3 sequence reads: CASSIVGGRTEQFF. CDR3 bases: TGTGCCAGTAGTATAGTTGGAGGGAGGACTGAGCAGTTCTTC.

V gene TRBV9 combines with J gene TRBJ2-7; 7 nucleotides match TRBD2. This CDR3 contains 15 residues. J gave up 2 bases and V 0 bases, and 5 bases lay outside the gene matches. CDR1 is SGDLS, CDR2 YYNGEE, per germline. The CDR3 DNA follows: TGTGCCAGCAGCGTAGGGCTAGCGGAAGCCTACGAGCAGTACTTC. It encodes CASSVGLAEAYEQYF.

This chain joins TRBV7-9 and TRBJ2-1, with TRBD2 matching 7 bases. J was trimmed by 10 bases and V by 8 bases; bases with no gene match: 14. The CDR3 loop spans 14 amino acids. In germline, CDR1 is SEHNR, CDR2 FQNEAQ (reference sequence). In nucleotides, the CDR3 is TGTGCCAGCTTCGCCGACGCGGGAGCAAGGGAGCAGTTCTTC. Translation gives CASFADAGAREQFF.

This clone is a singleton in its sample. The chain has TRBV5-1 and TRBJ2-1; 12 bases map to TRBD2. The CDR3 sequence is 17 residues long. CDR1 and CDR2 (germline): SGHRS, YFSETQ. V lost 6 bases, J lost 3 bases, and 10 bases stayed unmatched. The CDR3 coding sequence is TGCGCCAGCACCTCCCTAGCGGGAGGGAACTACTACAATGAGCAGTTCTTC. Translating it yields CASTSLAGGNYYNEQFF.

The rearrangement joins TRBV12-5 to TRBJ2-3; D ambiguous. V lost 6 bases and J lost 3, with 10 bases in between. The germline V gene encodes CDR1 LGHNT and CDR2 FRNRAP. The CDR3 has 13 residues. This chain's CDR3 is CASGYIRTDTQYF. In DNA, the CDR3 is TGTGCTAGTGGCTATATCAGGACAGATACGCAGTATTTT.

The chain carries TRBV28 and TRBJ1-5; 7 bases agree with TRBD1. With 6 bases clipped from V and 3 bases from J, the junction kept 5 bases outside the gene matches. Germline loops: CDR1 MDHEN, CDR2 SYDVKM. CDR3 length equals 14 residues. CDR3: CASRAGTVNQPQHF. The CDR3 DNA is TGTGCCAGCAGGGCCGGGACAGTCAATCAGCCCCAGCATTTT.

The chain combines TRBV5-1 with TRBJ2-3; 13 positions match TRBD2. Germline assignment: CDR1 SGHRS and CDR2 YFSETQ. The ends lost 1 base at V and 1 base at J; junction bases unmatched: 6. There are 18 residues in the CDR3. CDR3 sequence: CASSLRGTSGIGTDTQYF. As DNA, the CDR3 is TGCGCCAGCAGCTTGAGGGGGACTAGCGGGATCGGCACAGATACGCAGTATTTT.